This is a list of T cell receptor beta chains from one sample in a study of beta chain features in type 1 diabetes. TCRdb's table, derived via immunoSEQ multiplex PCR, lists solely in-frame clones and lacks some. The sample lists over 700,000 clones, roughly a sixth occurring once. Material for sequencing was naive CD4+ T cells from blood. Source of these receptors: a woman aged 18-29 years in good health. Each CDR3 is given with its conserved first and last residue. Each record gives: J gene, clone size, D gene, V gene, CDR3 protein, CDR3 DNA. The D gene is left open where the match is weak. Not all rows give a size; the values are once, few, many and, for expanded clones, a class.

j_gene: TRBJ2-2
abundance: few
d_gene: -
v_gene: TRBV14
CDR3aa: CASSQVTGRNTGELFF
CDR3nt: TGTGCCAGCAGCCAAGTGACCGGGAGAAACACCGGGGAGCTGTTTTTT

j_gene: TRBJ2-3
abundance: few
d_gene: -
v_gene: TRBV18
CDR3aa: CASSPPPTDTQYF
CDR3nt: TGTGCCAGCTCACCCCCGCCGACAGATACGCAGTATTTT

j_gene: TRBJ2-7
abundance: -
d_gene: -
v_gene: TRBV7-9
CDR3aa: CASSSPASYEQYF
CDR3nt: TGTGCCAGCAGCTCCCCCGCCTCCTACGAGCAGTACTTC

j_gene: TRBJ2-5
abundance: few
d_gene: -
v_gene: TRBV10-2
CDR3aa: CASSESILETQYF
CDR3nt: TGCGCCAGCAGTGAGTCTATTTTAGAGACCCAGTACTTC

j_gene: TRBJ2-7
abundance: -
d_gene: -
v_gene: TRBV18
CDR3aa: CASSSLGRGRSGEQYF
CDR3nt: TGTGCCAGCTCATCACTAGGTCGGGGGCGGAGTGGCGAGCAGTACTTC

j_gene: TRBJ2-3
abundance: few
d_gene: TRBD1
v_gene: TRBV28
CDR3aa: CASSQTGGADTQYF
CDR3nt: TGTGCCAGCAGCCAAACAGGGGGCGCAGATACGCAGTATTTT

j_gene: TRBJ2-1
abundance: few
d_gene: TRBD2
v_gene: TRBV7-3
CDR3aa: CASSLLAGGNEQFF
CDR3nt: TGTGCCAGCAGCTTACTAGCGGGAGGCAATGAGCAGTTCTTC

j_gene: TRBJ2-1
abundance: -
d_gene: TRBD2
v_gene: TRBV5-1
CDR3aa: CASSYGTSSTYYNEQFF
CDR3nt: TGCGCCAGCAGCTACGGGACTAGCTCAACATACTACAATGAGCAGTTCTTC

j_gene: TRBJ2-3
abundance: -
d_gene: TRBD2
v_gene: TRBV7-8
CDR3aa: CASSLWRASGRADTQYF
CDR3nt: TGTGCCAGCAGCTTATGGCGTGCTAGCGGGAGGGCAGATACGCAGTATTTT

j_gene: TRBJ2-2
abundance: few
d_gene: -
v_gene: TRBV7-3
CDR3aa: CASSPAGSGGELFF
CDR3nt: TGTGCCAGCAGCCCCGCGGGTTCCGGCGGGGAGCTGTTTTTT

j_gene: TRBJ2-7
abundance: few
d_gene: -
v_gene: TRBV6-5
CDR3aa: CASSSGRGGYEQYF
CDR3nt: TGTGCCAGCAGTTCCGGCAGGGGCGGCTACGAGCAGTACTTC

j_gene: TRBJ2-5
abundance: few
d_gene: -
v_gene: TRBV11-2
CDR3aa: CASGAAKQETQYF
CDR3nt: TGTGCCAGCGGGGCGGCAAAGCAAGAGACCCAGTACTTC

j_gene: TRBJ2-4
abundance: -
d_gene: TRBD1
v_gene: TRBV6-6
CDR3aa: CASSRRGTGDHIQYF
CDR3nt: TGTGCCAGCAGCCGCCGGGGGACAGGGGATCACATTCAGTACTTC

j_gene: TRBJ2-1
abundance: -
d_gene: -
v_gene: TRBV6-6
CDR3aa: CASSHHDTHPDNEQFF
CDR3nt: TGTGCCAGCAGCCACCACGACACCCACCCAGACAATGAGCAGTTCTTC

j_gene: TRBJ2-1
abundance: -
d_gene: TRBD1
v_gene: TRBV5-4
CDR3aa: CASSLGTGDPYNEQFF
CDR3nt: TGTGCCAGCAGCTTAGGGACAGGGGACCCCTACAATGAGCAGTTCTTC

j_gene: TRBJ2-1
abundance: -
d_gene: TRBD2
v_gene: TRBV5-1
CDR3aa: CASSWPSGAVNEQFF
CDR3nt: TGCGCCAGCAGCTGGCCTAGCGGAGCGGTCAATGAGCAGTTCTTC

j_gene: TRBJ2-1
abundance: few
d_gene: TRBD2
v_gene: TRBV28
CDR3aa: CASSGGGTSGSYNEQFF
CDR3nt: TGTGCCAGCAGTGGGGGTGGGACTAGCGGCTCCTACAATGAGCAGTTCTTC

j_gene: TRBJ2-1
abundance: few
d_gene: TRBD2
v_gene: TRBV11-2
CDR3aa: CASSTQTSGYSYNEQFF
CDR3nt: TGTGCCAGCAGCACTCAAACTAGCGGATACTCCTACAATGAGCAGTTCTTC

j_gene: TRBJ2-1
abundance: -
d_gene: -
v_gene: TRBV11-3
CDR3aa: CASSPRERSINEQFF
CDR3nt: TGTGCCAGCAGCCCACGGGAGAGGAGTATTAATGAGCAGTTCTTC

j_gene: TRBJ2-5
abundance: few
d_gene: TRBD2
v_gene: TRBV5-1
CDR3aa: CASSFASGSRETQYF
CDR3nt: TGCGCCAGCAGCTTCGCTAGCGGGAGCCGAGAGACCCAGTACTTC

j_gene: TRBJ2-5
abundance: few
d_gene: TRBD2
v_gene: TRBV18
CDR3aa: CASSPTSGSSTQYF
CDR3nt: TGTGCCAGCTCACCTACTAGCGGGAGCTCTACCCAGTACTTC

j_gene: TRBJ2-1
abundance: few
d_gene: -
v_gene: TRBV2
CDR3aa: CASSEELVRVNEQFF
CDR3nt: TGTGCCAGCAGTGAGGAACTAGTACGAGTCAATGAGCAGTTCTTC

j_gene: TRBJ1-3
abundance: -
d_gene: -
v_gene: TRBV20-1
CDR3aa: CSARRGNTIYF
CDR3nt: TGCAGTGCCAGGCGAGGAAACACCATATATTTT

j_gene: TRBJ2-2
abundance: few
d_gene: -
v_gene: TRBV28
CDR3aa: CASREGVSGELFF
CDR3nt: TGTGCCAGCAGGGAGGGAGTGTCGGGGGAGCTGTTTTTT

j_gene: TRBJ1-1
abundance: few
d_gene: -
v_gene: TRBV28
CDR3aa: CASSLYRRVKIPNRQNTEAFF
CDR3nt: TGTGCCAGCAGTTTATATCGACGGGTTAAGATCCCGAACCGACAGAACACTGAAGCTTTCTTT

j_gene: TRBJ2-7
abundance: few
d_gene: -
v_gene: TRBV10-3
CDR3aa: CAISDERFLSEQYF
CDR3nt: TGTGCCATCAGTGACGAGAGGTTTCTCTCGGAGCAGTACTTC

j_gene: TRBJ2-5
abundance: -
d_gene: -
v_gene: TRBV5-4
CDR3aa: CASSLVPETQYF
CDR3nt: TGTGCCAGCAGCTTGGTCCCAGAGACCCAGTACTTC

j_gene: TRBJ1-2
abundance: -
d_gene: -
v_gene: TRBV7-2
CDR3aa: CASSLSYSLSYGYTF
CDR3nt: TGTGCCAGCAGCCTCTCGTACAGTCTGAGCTATGGCTACACCTTC

j_gene: TRBJ2-3
abundance: -
d_gene: TRBD2
v_gene: TRBV19
CDR3aa: CASSIGASGRLTDTQYF
CDR3nt: TGTGCCAGTAGTATAGGGGCTAGCGGGAGATTGACAGATACGCAGTATTTT

j_gene: TRBJ2-7
abundance: few
d_gene: TRBD2
v_gene: TRBV28
CDR3aa: CASSLSLPTSGNYEQYF
CDR3nt: TGTGCCAGCAGTTTATCCCTACCGACTAGCGGGAATTACGAGCAGTACTTC

j_gene: TRBJ2-7
abundance: few
d_gene: -
v_gene: TRBV10-3
CDR3aa: CAISDPGWGYEQYF
CDR3nt: TGTGCCATCAGTGACCCAGGGTGGGGGTACGAGCAGTACTTC